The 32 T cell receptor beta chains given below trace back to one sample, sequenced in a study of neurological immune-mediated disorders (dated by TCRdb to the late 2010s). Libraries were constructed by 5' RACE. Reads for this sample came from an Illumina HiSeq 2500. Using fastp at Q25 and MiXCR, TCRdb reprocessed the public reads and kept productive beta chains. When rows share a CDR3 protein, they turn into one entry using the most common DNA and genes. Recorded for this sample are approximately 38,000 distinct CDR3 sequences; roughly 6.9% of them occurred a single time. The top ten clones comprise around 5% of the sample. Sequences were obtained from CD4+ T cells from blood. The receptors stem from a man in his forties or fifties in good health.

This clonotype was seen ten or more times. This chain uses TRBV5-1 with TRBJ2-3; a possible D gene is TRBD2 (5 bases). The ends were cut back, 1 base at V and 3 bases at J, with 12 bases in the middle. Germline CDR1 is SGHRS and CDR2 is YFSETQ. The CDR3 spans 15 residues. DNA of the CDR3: TGCGCCAGCAGCTTGAGCGGAACCTTAACAGATACGCAGTATTTT. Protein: CASSLSGTLTDTQYF.

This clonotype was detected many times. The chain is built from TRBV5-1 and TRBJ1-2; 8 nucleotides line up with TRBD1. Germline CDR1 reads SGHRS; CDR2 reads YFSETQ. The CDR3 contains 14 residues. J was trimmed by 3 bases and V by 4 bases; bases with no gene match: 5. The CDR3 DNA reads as TGCGCCAGCAGCACACAGACAGGGGACTATGGCTACACCTTC. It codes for CASSTQTGDYGYTF.

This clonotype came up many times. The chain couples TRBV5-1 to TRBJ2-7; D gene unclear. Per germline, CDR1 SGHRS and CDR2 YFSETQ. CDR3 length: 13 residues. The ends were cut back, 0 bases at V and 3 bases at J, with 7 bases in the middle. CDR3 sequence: CASSLEVGYEQYF. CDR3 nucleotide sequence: TGCGCCAGCAGCTTGGAGGTAGGCTACGAGCAGTACTTC.

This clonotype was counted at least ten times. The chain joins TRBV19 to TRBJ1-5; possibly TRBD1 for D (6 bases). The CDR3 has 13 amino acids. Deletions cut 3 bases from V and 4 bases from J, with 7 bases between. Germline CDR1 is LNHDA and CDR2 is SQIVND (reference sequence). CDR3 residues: CASSMDRNQPQHF. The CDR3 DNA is TGTGCCAGTAGTATGGACAGAAATCAGCCCCAGCATTTT.

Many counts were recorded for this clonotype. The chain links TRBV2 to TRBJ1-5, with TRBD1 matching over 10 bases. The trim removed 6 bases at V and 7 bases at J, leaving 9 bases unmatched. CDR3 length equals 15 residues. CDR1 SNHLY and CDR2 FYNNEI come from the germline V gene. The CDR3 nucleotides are TGTGCCAGCAGCCCCGACAGGGGGCCGTACCAGCCCCAGCATTTT. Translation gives CASSPDRGPYQPQHF.

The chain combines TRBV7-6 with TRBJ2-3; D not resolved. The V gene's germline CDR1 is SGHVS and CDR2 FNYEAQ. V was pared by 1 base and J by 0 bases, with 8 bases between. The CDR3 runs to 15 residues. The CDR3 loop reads CASSLVPVSTDTQYF. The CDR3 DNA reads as TGTGCCAGCAGCTTAGTACCAGTAAGCACAGATACGCAGTATTTT.

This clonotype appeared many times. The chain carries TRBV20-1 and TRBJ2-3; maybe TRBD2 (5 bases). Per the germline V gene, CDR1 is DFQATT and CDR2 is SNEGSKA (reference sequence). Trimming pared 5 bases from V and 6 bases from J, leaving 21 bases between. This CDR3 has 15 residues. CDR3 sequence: CSARARWTGMDTQYF. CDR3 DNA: TGCAGTGCTCGCGCGCGCTGGACTGGGATGGATACGCAGTATTTT.

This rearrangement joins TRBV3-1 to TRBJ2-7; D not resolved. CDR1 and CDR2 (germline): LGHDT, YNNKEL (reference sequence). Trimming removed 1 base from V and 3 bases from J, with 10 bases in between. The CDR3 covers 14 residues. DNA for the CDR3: TGTGCCAGCAGCCAAGTGTGTCCGGACTACGAGCAGTACTTC. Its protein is CASSQVCPDYEQYF.

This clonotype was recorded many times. CDR3 sequence: CASRDSNQPQHF. As DNA, the CDR3 is TGTGCCAGCAGGGACAGCAATCAGCCCCAGCATTTT. This chain uses TRBV6-2 or TRBV6-3 with TRBJ1-5; D is unresolved. With 6 bases removed from V and 1 base from J, the gap between germline ends came to 4 bases. Per germline, CDR1 MNHEY and CDR2 SVGEGT. The CDR3 has 12 amino acids.

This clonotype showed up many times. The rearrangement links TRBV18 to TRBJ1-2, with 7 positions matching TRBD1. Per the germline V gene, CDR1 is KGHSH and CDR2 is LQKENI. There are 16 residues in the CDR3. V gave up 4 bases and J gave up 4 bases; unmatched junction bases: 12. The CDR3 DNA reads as TGTGCCAGCTCACTAGTGTCCGGGACAGCTACCTATGGCTACACCTTC. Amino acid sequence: CASSLVSGTATYGYTF.

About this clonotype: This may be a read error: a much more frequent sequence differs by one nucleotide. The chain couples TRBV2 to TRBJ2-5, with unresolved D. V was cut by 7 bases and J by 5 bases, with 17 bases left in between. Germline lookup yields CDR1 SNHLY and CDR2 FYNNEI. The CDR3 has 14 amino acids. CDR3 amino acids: CASTPLPPWETQYF. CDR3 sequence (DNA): TGTGCCAGCACCCCGCTGCCTCCCTGGGAGACCCAGTACTTC.

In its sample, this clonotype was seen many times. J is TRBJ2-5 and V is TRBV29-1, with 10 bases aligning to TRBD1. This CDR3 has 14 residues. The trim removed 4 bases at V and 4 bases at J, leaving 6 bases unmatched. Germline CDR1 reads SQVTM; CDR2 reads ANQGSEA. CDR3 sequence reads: CSVGDRGLGETQYF. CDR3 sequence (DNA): TGCAGCGTTGGAGACAGGGGGCTTGGAGAGACCCAGTACTTC.

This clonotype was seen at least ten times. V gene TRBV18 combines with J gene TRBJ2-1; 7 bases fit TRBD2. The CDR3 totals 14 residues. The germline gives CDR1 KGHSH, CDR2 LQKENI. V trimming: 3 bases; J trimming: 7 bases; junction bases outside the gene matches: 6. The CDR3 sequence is CASSPGAGENEQFF. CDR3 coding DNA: TGTGCCAGCTCACCTGGGGCGGGAGAAAATGAGCAGTTCTTC.

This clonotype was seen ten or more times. The CDR3 is CASSLRGNEQFF. Written as DNA, the CDR3 is TGTGCCAGCAGTTTAAGGGGCAATGAGCAGTTCTTC. The V call is TRBV28, the J call TRBJ2-1; tentative D call: TRBD1 (5 bases). The V gene lost 2 bases and the J gene lost 6 bases, with 5 bases spanning the gap. CDR1 is MDHEN and CDR2 is SYDVKM in the germline V gene. The CDR3 has 12 residues.

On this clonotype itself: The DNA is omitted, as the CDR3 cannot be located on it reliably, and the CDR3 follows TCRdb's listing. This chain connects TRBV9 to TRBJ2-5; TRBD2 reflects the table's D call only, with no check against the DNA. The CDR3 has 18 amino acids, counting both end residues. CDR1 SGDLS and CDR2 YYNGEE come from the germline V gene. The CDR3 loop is CASSFYICSPSGSETQYF.

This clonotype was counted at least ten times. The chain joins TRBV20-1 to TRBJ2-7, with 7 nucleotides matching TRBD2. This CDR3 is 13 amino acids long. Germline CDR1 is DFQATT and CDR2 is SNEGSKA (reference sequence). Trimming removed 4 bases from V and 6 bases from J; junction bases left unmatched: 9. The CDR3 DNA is TGCAGTGCTATACCGCCAGGGAGGGCCGAGCAGTACTTC. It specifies CSAIPPGRAEQYF.

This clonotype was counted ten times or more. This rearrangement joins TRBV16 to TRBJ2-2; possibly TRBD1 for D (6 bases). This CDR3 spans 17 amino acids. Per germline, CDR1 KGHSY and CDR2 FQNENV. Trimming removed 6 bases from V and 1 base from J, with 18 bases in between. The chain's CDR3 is CASSRTASRENTGELFF. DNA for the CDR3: TGTGCCAGCAGTCGGACAGCATCTAGGGAGAACACCGGGGAGCTGTTTTTT.

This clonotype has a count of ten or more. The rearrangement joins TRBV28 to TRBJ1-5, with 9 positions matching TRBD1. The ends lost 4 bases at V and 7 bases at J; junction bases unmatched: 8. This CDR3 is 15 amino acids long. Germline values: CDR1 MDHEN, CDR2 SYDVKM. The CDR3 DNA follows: TGTGCCAGCAGTTCCGGGGACAGGGCAAGCCAGCCCCAGCATTTT. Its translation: CASSSGDRASQPQHF.

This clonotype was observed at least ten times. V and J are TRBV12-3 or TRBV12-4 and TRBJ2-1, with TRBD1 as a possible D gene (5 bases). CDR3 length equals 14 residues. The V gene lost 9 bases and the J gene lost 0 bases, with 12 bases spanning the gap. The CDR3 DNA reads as TGTGCCAGTTGTAGGGGCTCCTCCTACAATGAGCAGTTCTTC. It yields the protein CASCRGSSYNEQFF.

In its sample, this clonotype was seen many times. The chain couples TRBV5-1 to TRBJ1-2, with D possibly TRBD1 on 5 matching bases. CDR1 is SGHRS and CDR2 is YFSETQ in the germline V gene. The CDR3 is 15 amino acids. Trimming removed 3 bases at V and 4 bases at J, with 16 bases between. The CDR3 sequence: CASSSGGPVGYGYTF. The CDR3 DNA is TGCGCCAGCAGCTCGGGGGGACCCGTCGGCTATGGCTACACCTTC.

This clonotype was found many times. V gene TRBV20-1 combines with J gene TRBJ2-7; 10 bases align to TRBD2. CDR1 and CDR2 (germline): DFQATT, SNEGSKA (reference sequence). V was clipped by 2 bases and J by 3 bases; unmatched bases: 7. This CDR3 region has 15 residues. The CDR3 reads CSARKSLAGGYEQYF. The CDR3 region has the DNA TGCAGTGCTAGAAAATCATTAGCGGGAGGCTACGAGCAGTACTTC.

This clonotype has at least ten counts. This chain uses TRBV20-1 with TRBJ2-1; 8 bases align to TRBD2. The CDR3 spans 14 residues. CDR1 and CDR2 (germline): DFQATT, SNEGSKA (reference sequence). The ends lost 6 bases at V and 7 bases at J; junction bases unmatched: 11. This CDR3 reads CSAGGGKGPNEQFF. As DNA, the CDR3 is TGCAGTGCCGGGGGGGGAAAAGGCCCAAATGAGCAGTTCTTC.

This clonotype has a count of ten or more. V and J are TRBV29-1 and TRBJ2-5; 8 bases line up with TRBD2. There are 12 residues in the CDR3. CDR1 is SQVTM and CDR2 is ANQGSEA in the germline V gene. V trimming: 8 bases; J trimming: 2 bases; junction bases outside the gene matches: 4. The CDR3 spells CSSGGGQETQYF. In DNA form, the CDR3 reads TGCAGCTCCGGGGGGGGGCAAGAGACCCAGTACTTC.

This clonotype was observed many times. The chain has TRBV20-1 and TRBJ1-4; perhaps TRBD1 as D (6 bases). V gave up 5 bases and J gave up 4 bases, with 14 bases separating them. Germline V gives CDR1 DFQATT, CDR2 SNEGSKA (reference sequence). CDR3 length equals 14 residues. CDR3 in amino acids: CSASRRGFNEKLFF. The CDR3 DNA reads TGCAGTGCTTCCAGAAGGGGGTTTAATGAAAAACTGTTTTTT.

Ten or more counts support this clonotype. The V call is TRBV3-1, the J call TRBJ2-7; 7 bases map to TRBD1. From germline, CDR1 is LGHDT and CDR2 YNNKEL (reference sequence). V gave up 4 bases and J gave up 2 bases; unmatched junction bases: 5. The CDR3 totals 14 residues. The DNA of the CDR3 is TGTGCCAGCAGCCTCGGGACAGCCGCCTACGAGCAGTACTTC. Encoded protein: CASSLGTAAYEQYF.

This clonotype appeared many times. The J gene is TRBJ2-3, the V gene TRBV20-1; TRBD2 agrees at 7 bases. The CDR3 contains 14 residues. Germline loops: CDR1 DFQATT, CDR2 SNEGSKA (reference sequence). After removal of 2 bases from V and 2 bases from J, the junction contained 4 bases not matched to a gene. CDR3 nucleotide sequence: TGCAGTGCTAGACTAGCGGCTAACACAGATACGCAGTATTTT. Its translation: CSARLAANTDTQYF.

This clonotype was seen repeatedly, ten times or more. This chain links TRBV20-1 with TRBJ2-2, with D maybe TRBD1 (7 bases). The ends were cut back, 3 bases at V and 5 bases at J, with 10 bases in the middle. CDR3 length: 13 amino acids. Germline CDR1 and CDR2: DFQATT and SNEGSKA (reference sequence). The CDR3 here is CSASAGGTGELFF. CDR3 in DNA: TGCAGTGCTAGTGCAGGGGGGACCGGGGAGCTGTTTTTT.

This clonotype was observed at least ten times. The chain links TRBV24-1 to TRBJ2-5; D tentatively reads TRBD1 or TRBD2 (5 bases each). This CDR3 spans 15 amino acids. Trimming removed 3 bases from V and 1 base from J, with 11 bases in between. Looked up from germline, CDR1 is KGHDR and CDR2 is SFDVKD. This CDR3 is CATSDAGTAQETQYF. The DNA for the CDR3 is TGTGCCACCAGTGATGCCGGGACCGCCCAAGAGACCCAGTACTTC.

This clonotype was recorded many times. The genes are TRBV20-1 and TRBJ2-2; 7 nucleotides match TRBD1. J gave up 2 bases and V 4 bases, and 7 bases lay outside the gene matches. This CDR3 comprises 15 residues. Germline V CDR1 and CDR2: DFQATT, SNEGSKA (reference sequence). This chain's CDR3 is CSAKVQGHNTGELFF. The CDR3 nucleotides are TGCAGTGCTAAAGTACAGGGGCATAACACCGGGGAGCTGTTTTTT.

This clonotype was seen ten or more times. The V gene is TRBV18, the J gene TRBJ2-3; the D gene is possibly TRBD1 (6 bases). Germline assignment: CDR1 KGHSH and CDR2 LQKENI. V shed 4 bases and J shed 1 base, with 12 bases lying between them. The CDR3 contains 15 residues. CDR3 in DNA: TGTGCCAGCTCACTCGCGGCAGGGGGCACAGATACGCAGTATTTT. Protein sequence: CASSLAAGGTDTQYF.

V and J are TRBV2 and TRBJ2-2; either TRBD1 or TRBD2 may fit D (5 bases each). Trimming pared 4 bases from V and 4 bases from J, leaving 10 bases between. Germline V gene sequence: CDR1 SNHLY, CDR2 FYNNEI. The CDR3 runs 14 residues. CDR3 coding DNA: TGTGCCAGCAGTGGGGGACCTGCCACCGGGGAGCTGTTTTTT. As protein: CASSGGPATGELFF.

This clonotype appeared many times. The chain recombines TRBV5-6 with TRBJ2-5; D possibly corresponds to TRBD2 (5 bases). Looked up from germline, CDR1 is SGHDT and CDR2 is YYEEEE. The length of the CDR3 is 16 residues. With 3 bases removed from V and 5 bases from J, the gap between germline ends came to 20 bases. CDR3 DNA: TGTGCCAGCAGCTATTCCAGGACGGGGAGTGGGGAGACCCAGTACTTC. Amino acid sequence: CASSYSRTGSGETQYF.